This TCR beta chain was sequenced during a study of blood T cells in healthy people across ages. With a J-beta primer mix and a sample-barcoded 5' primer, a second PCR ran 7 to 11 cycles. Every cDNA was tagged by a template-switch adaptor with 12 random nucleotides. TCRdb re-analysed the 5' RACE reads in MiXCR, keeping a single row per CDR3 protein. The sample lists about 570,000 distinct CDR3 sequences; 25% to 30% were seen once. Germline lookup yields CDR1 MNHEY and CDR2 SVGAGI. This CDR3 region has 13 residues. The V segment lost 5 bases and the J segment 4 bases; nucleotides outside the gene matches: 3. Broader study findings: Relative to aged donors, long-lived donors carried more naive CD4+ cells and displayed higher diversity.

This clonotype was counted only a few times. Its antigen is still unknown. The rearrangement links TRBV6-5 to TRBJ1-2, with TRBD1 matching 8 bases. Sequences were obtained from blood. This TCR was sampled from a woman in her 70s in good health. This CDR3 is CASSKDRVYGYTF. The CDR3 DNA sequence: TGTGCCAGCAGTAAGGACAGGGTCTATGGCTACACCTTC.